The entry below describes one T cell receptor (beta chain). Its antigen is not known. There are 15 residues in the CDR3. Produced via immunoSEQ multiplex PCR; TCRdb's table is partial and in-frame only. Of around 130,000 clones in the sample, 90% were seen once. This sample is drawn from a study of T cell responses to AZD1222 COVID-19 vaccine. Study findings and constraints: Only five or six individuals given AZD1222 were seropositive at baseline.

The sequence derives from an adult who received the MenACWY meningococcal vaccine as a control. The chain links TRBV21-1 to TRBJ1-5. TRBV21-1 is deemed a pseudogene. Here the sequenced sample was peripheral blood, taken 28 days after the second dose of the MenACWY control vaccine. CDR3 in amino acids: CASSNEQGGNQPQHF. CDR3 in DNA: TGTGCCAGCAGCAATGAACAGGGAGGAAATCAGCCCCAGCATTTT.